Described below is a single TCR beta chain sequence and its context. This record belongs to a study of shared clonotypes between healthy human individuals. Donors comprised only Caucasian adults living in Nashville, Tennessee. The CDR3 contains 13 residues. Germline CDR1 is SQVTM and CDR2 is ANQGSEA. V gave up 7 bases and J gave up 3 bases, with 16 bases separating them. The authors distributed each subset's genomic DNA evenly over several immunoSEQ plates. Clones were sequenced by immunoSEQ multiplex PCR, and TCRdb holds only the in-frame ones, with some missing. The sample records some 450,000 clones, roughly 80% being singletons.

The origin of this receptor is a woman aged 40-49 years in good health. Some clones in this sample may be carry-over from other donors' samples. The gene calls are TRBV29-1 and TRBJ2-7; maybe TRBD1 (6 bases). Material for sequencing was PBMCs. In DNA, the CDR3 is TGCAGCGCTCAGGGGAGACGAAGCTACGAGCAGTACTTC. It is translated as CSAQGRRSYEQYF.